This paragraph covers one TCR beta chain sequence. Original analysis: Reference gene primer amplification in the assay estimated nucleated cell counts. The repertoire was sequenced with immunoSEQ multiplex PCR; TCRdb's copy has only in-frame clones and lacks some. V and J calls and clone size are copied from that table; D and trimming were computed from the DNA. The table records under 70,000 clones, around 91% of them present only once. Germline loops: CDR1 SGHNT, CDR2 YENEEA. With V trimmed by 5 bases and J by 0 bases, 7 bases remained unmatched. This CDR3 contains 18 residues. These data belong to a study of blood T cell repertoires in COVID-19.

The sample comprised peripheral blood. This receptor was taken from a man aged 60 to 69 with active COVID-19. The V gene is TRBV11-3, the J gene TRBJ2-1, with TRBD2 matching 13 bases. CDR3 DNA sequence: TGTGCCAGCAGCCCCGGACTAGCGGGGGCCTTCTCCTACAATGAGCAGTTCTTC. Its translation is CASSPGLAGAFSYNEQFF.